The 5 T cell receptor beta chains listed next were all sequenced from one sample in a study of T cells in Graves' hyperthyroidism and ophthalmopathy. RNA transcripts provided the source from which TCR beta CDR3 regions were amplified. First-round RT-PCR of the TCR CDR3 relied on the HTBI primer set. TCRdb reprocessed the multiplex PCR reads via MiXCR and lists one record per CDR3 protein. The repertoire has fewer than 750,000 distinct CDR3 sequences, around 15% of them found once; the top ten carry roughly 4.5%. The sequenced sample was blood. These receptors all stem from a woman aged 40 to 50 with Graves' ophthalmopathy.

CDR3 sequence: CASSPRTSGHLIHEQYF. The DNA for the CDR3 is TGCGCCAGCAGCCCCCGGACTAGCGGGCACCTGATCCACGAGCAGTACTTC. The rearrangement links TRBV5-1 to TRBJ2-7, with 11 bases identical to TRBD2. After removal of 4 bases from V and 5 bases from J, the junction contained 14 bases not matched to a gene. This CDR3 contains 17 residues. Germline V gene data show CDR1 as SGHRS and CDR2 as YFSETQ. Looking up the rest from reference TRBV5-1 and TRBJ2-7 gives the full variable domain: KAGVTQTPRYLIKTRGQQVTLSCSPISGHRSVSWYQQTPGQGLQFLFEYFSETQRNKGNFPGRFSGRQFSNSRSEMNVSTLELGDSALYLCASSPRTSGHLIHEQYFGPGTRLTVT.

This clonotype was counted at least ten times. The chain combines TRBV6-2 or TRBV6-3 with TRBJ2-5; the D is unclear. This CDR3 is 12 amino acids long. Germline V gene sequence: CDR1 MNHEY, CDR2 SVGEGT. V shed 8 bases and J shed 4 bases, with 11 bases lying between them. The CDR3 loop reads CASLGLGETQYF. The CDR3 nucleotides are TGTGCCAGCTTGGGCCTCGGAGAGACCCAGTACTTC.

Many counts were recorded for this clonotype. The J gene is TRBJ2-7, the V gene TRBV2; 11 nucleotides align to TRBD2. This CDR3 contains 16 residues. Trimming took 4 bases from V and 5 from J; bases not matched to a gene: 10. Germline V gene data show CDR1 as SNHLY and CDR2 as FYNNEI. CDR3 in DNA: TGTGCCAGCAGTGGAAGAACTAGCGGGAGTAACAACGAGCAGTACTTC. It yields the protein CASSGRTSGSNNEQYF.

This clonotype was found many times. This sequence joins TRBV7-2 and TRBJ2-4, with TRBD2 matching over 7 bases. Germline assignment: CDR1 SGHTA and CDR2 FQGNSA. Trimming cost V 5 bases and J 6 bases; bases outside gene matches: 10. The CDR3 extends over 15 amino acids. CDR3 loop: CASSPRTLAGNIQYF. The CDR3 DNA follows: TGTGCCAGCAGCCCCCGGACCTTAGCGGGAAACATTCAGTACTTC.

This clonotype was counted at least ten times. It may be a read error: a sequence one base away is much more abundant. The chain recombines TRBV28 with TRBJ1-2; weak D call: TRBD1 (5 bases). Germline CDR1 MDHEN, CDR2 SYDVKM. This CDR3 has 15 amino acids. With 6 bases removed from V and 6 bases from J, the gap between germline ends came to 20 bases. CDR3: CASRAGQDSNHGYTF. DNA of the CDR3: TGTGCCAGCAGGGCAGGGCAAGACAGCAACCATGGCTACACCTTC.